A selection of T cell receptor beta chains follows, all from one sample in a study of CD8 T cells in ankylosing spondylitis. TCRdb redid the calling of the 5' RACE reads with MiXCR, one entry per CDR3 protein. The sample holds a few hundred thousand distinct CDR3 sequences; about 10% are singletons and the top ten take less than 7.5%. Sequencing was performed on blood, either unsorted or a sorted T cell fraction (not recorded which). These receptors were taken from a male donor with ankylosing spondylitis or in good health (not recorded which). Both conserved end residues are part of each CDR3. The D gene is left open where the match is weak. A clone size is listed for some rows: how often the clone was seen (once, few, many), or a class if it is expanded.

j_call clone_size d_call v_call cdr3_aa cdr3_nt
TRBJ2-5 many - TRBV11-2 CASSLNGAQETQYF TGTGCCAGCAGCTTAAACGGGGCCCAAGAGACCCAGTACTTC
TRBJ2-3 many - TRBV7-8 CASSPLKSTDTQYF TGTGCCAGCAGCCCCCTCAAAAGCACAGATACGCAGTATTTT
TRBJ1-2 many - TRBV12-3/TRBV12-4 CASSSGSNYGYTF TGTGCCAGCAGCTCGGGCTCCAACTATGGCTACACCTTC
TRBJ2-3 many TRBD2 TRBV5-1 CASLLDGGDTQYF TGCGCCAGCCTCCTCGACGGGGGGGATACGCAGTATTTT
TRBJ2-7 many TRBD2 TRBV20-1 CSARVLLAGYEQYF TGCAGTGCTAGAGTCCTACTAGCGGGATACGAGCAGTACTTC
TRBJ2-6 few - TRBV7-6 CASRASGANVLTF TGTGCCAGCAGGGCCTCTGGGGCCAACGTCCTGACTTTC
TRBJ2-1 many - TRBV20-1 CSAYPGQDIWYNEQFF TGCAGTGCTTACCCCGGGCAGGACATTTGGTACAATGAGCAGTTCTTC
TRBJ2-7 - - TRBV7-9 CASSLADITYEQYF TGTGCCAGCAGCTTAGCGGACATTACCTACGAGCAGTACTTC
TRBJ2-1 many TRBD2 TRBV4-2 CASSQVAGGVTYNEQFF TGTGCCAGCAGCCAGGTAGCGGGGGGGGTAACCTACAATGAGCAGTTCTTC
TRBJ1-1 - - TRBV20-1 CSARGEGGSPQPEAFF TGCAGTGCTAGAGGGGAGGGTGGATCCCCCCAGCCTGAAGCTTTCTTT
TRBJ2-5 many - TRBV10-3 CAISAEAQYF TGTGCCATCAGTGCGGAGGCCCAGTACTTC
TRBJ2-3 many - TRBV20-1 CSADAGTAKSDTQYF TGCAGTGCGGATGCGGGGACAGCGAAGTCTGATACGCAGTATTTT
TRBJ2-1 few TRBD2 TRBV14 CASSQELARNNEQFF TGTGCCAGCAGCCAAGAACTAGCGAGGAACAATGAGCAGTTCTTC
TRBJ2-3 many - TRBV7-9 CASSFPRSSSTDTQYF TGTGCCAGCAGCTTCCCTCGATCCTCTAGCACAGATACGCAGTATTTT
TRBJ2-1 - TRBD1 TRBV10-3 CAISELQGAPDNEQFF TGTGCCATCAGTGAGTTGCAGGGGGCGCCGGACAATGAGCAGTTCTTC
TRBJ2-5 many TRBD1 TRBV7-9 CASSLGTGTGKYF TGTGCCAGCAGCTTAGGTACCGGGACAGGAAAGTACTTC
TRBJ1-6 many TRBD1 TRBV10-3 CAIRPDRNNSPLHF TGTGCCATCAGGCCGGACAGGAATAATTCACCCCTCCACTTT
TRBJ2-2 many TRBD2 TRBV5-1 CASSLNSVAGAGELFF TGCGCCAGCAGCCTGAACTCAGTAGCGGGAGCCGGGGAGCTGTTTTTT
TRBJ2-7 - - TRBV7-2 CASSLRTGPSSYEQYF TGTGCCAGCAGCTTACGAACCGGGCCCAGCTCCTACGAGCAGTACTTC
TRBJ2-7 many TRBD1 TRBV12-3/TRBV12-4 CASSFDDRAYEQYF TGTGCCAGCAGTTTCGACGACAGGGCCTACGAGCAGTACTTC
TRBJ1-1 once TRBD1 TRBV6-5 CASSYTGGVGEAFF TGTGCCAGCAGTTACACAGGGGGAGTGGGTGAAGCTTTCTTT
TRBJ2-1 few - TRBV20-1 CSADSDDSNNEQFF TGCAGTGCCGACTCGGATGACAGTAACAATGAGCAGTTCTTC
TRBJ2-2 - TRBD1 TRBV30 CAWRWGQGTPGELFF TGTGCCTGGAGATGGGGACAGGGTACCCCCGGGGAGCTGTTTTTT
TRBJ1-2 - TRBD1 TRBV4-1 CASSRQGDYGYTF TGCGCCAGCAGCCGCCAGGGGGACTATGGCTACACCTTC
TRBJ2-1 - - TRBV14 CVSSLPSSYNEQFF TGTGTCAGCAGCCTTCCGAGCTCCTACAATGAGCAGTTCTTC
TRBJ1-2 many - TRBV5-5 CASSLARPGDYGYTF TGTGCCAGCAGCTTGGCAAGGCCAGGGGACTATGGCTACACCTTC
TRBJ2-3 - - TRBV7-2 CASGKRGALDTQYF TGTGCCAGCGGCAAACGGGGGGCCTTAGATACGCAGTATTTT
TRBJ2-7 - TRBD2 TRBV7-2 CASSRTSGESSYEQYF TGTGCCAGCAGCCGGACTAGCGGGGAAAGCTCCTACGAGCAGTACTTC
TRBJ1-1 many TRBD1 TRBV6-5 CASSYSTGTVNTEAFF TGTGCCAGCAGTTACTCAACCGGGACAGTAAACACTGAAGCTTTCTTT
TRBJ1-2 few - TRBV6-1 CASSGDFEANYGYTF TGTGCCAGCAGCGGTGACTTTGAGGCAAACTATGGCTACACCTTC
TRBJ1-6 many - TRBV12-3/TRBV12-4 CASSFSGMGSPLHF TGTGCCAGCAGTTTCTCGGGGATGGGTTCACCCCTCCACTTT
TRBJ2-2 few TRBD1 TRBV11-1 CASNGRRGRLGELFF TGTGCCAGCAACGGACGCAGGGGGCGACTCGGGGAGCTGTTTTTT
TRBJ1-3 many - TRBV5-1 CASSLATSGNTIYF TGCGCCAGCAGCTTGGCCACCTCTGGAAACACCATATATTTT
TRBJ1-2 many - TRBV29-1 CSVARTAGNYGYTF TGCAGCGTTGCTCGGACAGCCGGAAACTATGGCTACACCTTC
TRBJ2-2 many TRBD1 TRBV5-1 CASSWRPGTGDGTGELFF TGCGCCAGCAGCTGGCGTCCCGGGACAGGGGACGGCACCGGGGAGCTGTTTTTT
TRBJ2-2 - - TRBV7-8 CASSPRLISGTGELFF TGTGCCAGCAGCCCCCGGCTCATCTCGGGCACCGGGGAGCTGTTTTTT
TRBJ1-1 few - TRBV3-1 CASSPLIGRDTEAFF TGTGCCAGCAGCCCCCTTATCGGGAGGGACACTGAAGCTTTCTTT
TRBJ2-3 many TRBD2 TRBV7-6 CASSLDGGGYSDTQYF TGTGCCAGCAGCTTAGACGGCGGGGGGTATTCAGATACGCAGTATTTT
TRBJ1-1 many - TRBV20-1 CSAKGPANTEAFF TGCAGTGCCAAGGGGCCCGCGAACACTGAAGCTTTCTTT
TRBJ2-1 many TRBD2 TRBV11-1 CASSFLTSGSKNEQFF TGTGCCAGCAGCTTCCTTACTAGCGGGAGTAAAAATGAGCAGTTCTTC